The 6 T cell receptor beta chains in this list originate from one sample, sequenced in a study of shared clonotypes between healthy human individuals. The protocol was immunoSEQ multiplex PCR, while the TCRdb copy is restricted to in-frame clones and leaves out a portion. Of roughly 1,500,000 clones listed, around 98% are singletons. The sample comprised naive CD4+ T cells sorted from blood. Subset in this sample: CD45RA+ positively selected. These receptors were collected from a man aged 30 to 39 in good health.

To note about this clone: This sample also contains other DNA sequences that code for the same CDR3. The rearrangement uses TRBV6-6 and TRBJ2-3; D is undetermined. Looked up from germline, CDR1 is MNHNY and CDR2 is SVGAGI (reference sequence). Trimming left V 0 bases short and J 0 bases short, with 4 bases between. This CDR3 contains 14 residues. The CDR3 sequence: CASSYSGSTDTQYF. Here the CDR3 DNA reads TGTGCCAGCAGTTACTCGGGGAGCACAGATACGCAGTATTTT.

V gene TRBV7-9 combines with J gene TRBJ2-3; TRBD2 matches at 15 bases. The CDR3 extends over 18 amino acids. Trimming took 5 bases from V and 3 from J; bases not matched to a gene: 9. Germline V gene lookup returns CDR1 SEHNR and CDR2 FQNEAQ (reference sequence). CDR3 DNA sequence: TGTGCCAGCAGCACTAGGACTAGCGGGAGGGCCGGTACAGATACGCAGTATTTT. Translation gives CASSTRTSGRAGTDTQYF. The full variable domain, completed using reference TRBV7-9 and TRBJ2-3, is DTGVSQNPRHKITKRGQNVTFRCDPISEHNRLYWYRQTLGQGPEFLTYFQNEAQLEKSRLLSDRFSAERPKGSFSTLEIQRTEQGDSAMYLCASSTRTSGRAGTDTQYFGPGTRLTVL.

This chain links TRBV9 with TRBJ2-5; 10 nucleotides match TRBD1. The CDR3 loop spans 15 amino acids. CDR1 is SGDLS, CDR2 YYNGEE, per germline. The junction had 7 bases not matched to a gene; V was cut back by 3 bases and J by 5 bases. The CDR3 DNA is TGTGCCAGCAGCGGGCAAGGACAGGGGGGCGAGACCCAGTACTTC. This codes for CASSGQGQGGETQYF.

This sequence joins TRBV7-2 and TRBJ2-1, with D possibly matching TRBD2 (6 bases). This CDR3 contains 15 residues. The V end lost 5 bases, the J end lost 8 bases, and 19 bases lay between the germline ends. Germline-derived CDR1 and CDR2 are SGHTA and FQGNSA. CDR3 in amino acids: CASSGGRNSIYEQFF. The CDR3 bases are TGTGCCAGCAGCGGAGGGCGGAACTCTATTTATGAGCAGTTCTTC.

This chain uses TRBV9 with TRBJ2-2; no clear D gene. The V gene's germline CDR1 is SGDLS and CDR2 YYNGEE. V was pared by 3 bases and J by 7 bases, with 7 bases between. The CDR3 length is 12 residues. In DNA, the CDR3 is TGTGCCAGCAGCGCCTCGGGCGGGGAGCTGTTTTTT. Residues: CASSASGGELFF.

This chain connects TRBV29-1 to TRBJ1-4, with TRBD1 matching 10 bases. This CDR3 contains 14 residues. Germline V gene data show CDR1 as SQVTM and CDR2 as ANQGSEA. V dropped 7 bases and J dropped 4; count of bases not matched to a gene: 6. This chain's CDR3 is CSGRGDRGNEKLFF. CDR3 bases: TGCAGCGGCAGAGGGGACAGGGGTAATGAAAAACTGTTTTTT.